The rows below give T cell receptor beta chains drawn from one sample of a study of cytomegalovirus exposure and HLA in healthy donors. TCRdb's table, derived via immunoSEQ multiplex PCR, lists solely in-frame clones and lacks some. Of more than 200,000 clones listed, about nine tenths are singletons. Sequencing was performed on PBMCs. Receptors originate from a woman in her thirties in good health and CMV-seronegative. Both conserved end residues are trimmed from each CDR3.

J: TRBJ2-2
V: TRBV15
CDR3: ATSRDRVKGATGELF

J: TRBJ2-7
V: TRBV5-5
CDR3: ASSLETGGFYEQY

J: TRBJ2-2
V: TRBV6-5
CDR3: ASSYQGAGELF

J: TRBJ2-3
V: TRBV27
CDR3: ASSLSGGSPLGTDTQY

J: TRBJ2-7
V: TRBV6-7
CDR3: ASSYFGQIGYEQY

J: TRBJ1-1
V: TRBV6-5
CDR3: ASRPLGGTTEAF

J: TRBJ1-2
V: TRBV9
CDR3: ASSVEGNGGYYGYT

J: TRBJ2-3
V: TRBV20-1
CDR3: SASQLDTQY

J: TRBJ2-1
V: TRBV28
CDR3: ASLKGGASGPPYNEQF

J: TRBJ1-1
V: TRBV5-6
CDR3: ASSFRAGLNTEAF

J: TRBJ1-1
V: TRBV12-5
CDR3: ASGLVLGGGGTEAF

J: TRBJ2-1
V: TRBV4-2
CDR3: ASSPRAYLYNEQF

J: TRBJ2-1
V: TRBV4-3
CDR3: ASSQDQRSSYNEQF

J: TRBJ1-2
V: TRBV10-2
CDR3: ASSGGGIHYGYT

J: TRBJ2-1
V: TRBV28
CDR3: ASSSSGLAGESSYNEQF

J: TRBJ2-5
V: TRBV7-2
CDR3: ASSLAGAGETQY

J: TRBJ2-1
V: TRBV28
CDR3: ASSDRETYNEQF

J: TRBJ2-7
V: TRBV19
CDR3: ASGASGGSYEQY

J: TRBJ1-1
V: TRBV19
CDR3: ASSYREEGTEAF

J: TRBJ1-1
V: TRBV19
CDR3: ASSIRGLNTEAF

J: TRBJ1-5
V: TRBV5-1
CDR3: ASSLGQGSGTNQPQH

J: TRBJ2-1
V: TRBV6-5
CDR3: ASSYPGLAGGQF

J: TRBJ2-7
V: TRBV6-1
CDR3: ASSEGPYEQY

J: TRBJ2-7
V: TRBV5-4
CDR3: ASSEDGYEQY

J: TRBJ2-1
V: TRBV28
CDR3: ASSLRNEQF

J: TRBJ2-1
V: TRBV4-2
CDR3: ASSHRRDRGYNEQF

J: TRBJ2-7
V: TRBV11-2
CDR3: ASSPGGVGLAVPYEY

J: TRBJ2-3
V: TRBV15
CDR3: ATSRGELAGTDTQY

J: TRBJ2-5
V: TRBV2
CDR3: ASSDLQETQY

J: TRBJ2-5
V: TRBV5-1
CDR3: ASSLEPGVTQY

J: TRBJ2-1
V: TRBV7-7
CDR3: ASSEGLSSYNEQF

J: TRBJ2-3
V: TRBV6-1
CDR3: ASSELAGGLADTQY

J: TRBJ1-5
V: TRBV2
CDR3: ASSDGAASNQPQH

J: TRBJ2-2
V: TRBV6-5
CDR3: ASRRGGSGELF

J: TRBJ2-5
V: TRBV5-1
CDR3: ASSLDSLETQY

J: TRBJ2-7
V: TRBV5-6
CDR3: ASSWRGMDYEQY

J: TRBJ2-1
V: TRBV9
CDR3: ASSAQGLAGEYNEQF

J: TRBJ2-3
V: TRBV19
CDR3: ASSMTGLADTQY

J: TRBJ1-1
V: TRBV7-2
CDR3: ASSLGRDREAF

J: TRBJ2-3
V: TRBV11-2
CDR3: ASSLLAGGGTDTQY

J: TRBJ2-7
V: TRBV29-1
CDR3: SVGKGSEQY

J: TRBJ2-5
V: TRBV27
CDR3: ASSASVQETQY

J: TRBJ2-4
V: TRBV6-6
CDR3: ASNGFNIQY

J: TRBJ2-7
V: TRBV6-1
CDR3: ASSEGGPSYEQY

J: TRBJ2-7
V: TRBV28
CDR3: ASSFARRVTPEQY

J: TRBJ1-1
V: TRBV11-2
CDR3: ASSLQGGETEAF

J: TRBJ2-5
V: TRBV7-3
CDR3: ASSQTGETQY

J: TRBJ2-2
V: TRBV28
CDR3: ASRAAPTGELF

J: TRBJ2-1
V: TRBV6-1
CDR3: ASSEDSASSYNEQF

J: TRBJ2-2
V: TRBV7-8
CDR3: ASSLNGRPSGGELF

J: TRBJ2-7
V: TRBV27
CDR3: ASSTGSYEQY

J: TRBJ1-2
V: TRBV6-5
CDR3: ASSYYRGNYGYT

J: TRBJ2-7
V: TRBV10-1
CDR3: ASRIDSFYEQY